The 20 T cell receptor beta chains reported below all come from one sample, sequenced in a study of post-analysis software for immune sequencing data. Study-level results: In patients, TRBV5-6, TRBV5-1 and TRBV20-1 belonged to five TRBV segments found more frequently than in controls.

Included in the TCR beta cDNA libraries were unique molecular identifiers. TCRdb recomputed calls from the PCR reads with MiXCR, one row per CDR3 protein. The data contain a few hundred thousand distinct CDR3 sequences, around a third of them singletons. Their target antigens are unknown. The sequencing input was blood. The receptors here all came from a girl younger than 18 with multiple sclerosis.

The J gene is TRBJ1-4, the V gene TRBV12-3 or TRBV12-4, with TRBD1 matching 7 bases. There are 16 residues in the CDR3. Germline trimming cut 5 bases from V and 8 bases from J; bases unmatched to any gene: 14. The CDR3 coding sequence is TGTGCCAGCAGTCCCCTTTCGGGACAGCTTAGAGAAAAACTGTTTTTT. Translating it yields CASSPLSGQLREKLFF.

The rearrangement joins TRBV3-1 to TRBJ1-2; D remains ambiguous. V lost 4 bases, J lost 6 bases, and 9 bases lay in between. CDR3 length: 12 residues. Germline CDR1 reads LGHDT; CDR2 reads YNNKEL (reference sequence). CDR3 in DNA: TGTGCCAGCAGCCGGCCCAGTCATGGCTACACCTTC. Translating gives CASSRPSHGYTF.

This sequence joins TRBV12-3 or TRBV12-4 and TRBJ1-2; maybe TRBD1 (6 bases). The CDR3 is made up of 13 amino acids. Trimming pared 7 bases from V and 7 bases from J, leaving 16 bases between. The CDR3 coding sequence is TGTGCCAGCACCCGTGGGGGCGCCGGTGGCTACACCTTC. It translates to CASTRGGAGGYTF.

The CDR3 nucleotides are TGTGCCAGCAGCCGAGGACAGGCCCTGCCGGCTTTCTTT. As protein: CASSRGQALPAFF. This chain links TRBV3-1 with TRBJ1-1; TRBD1 aligns across 7 bases. V lost 4 bases and J lost 11; bases outside the gene matches: 10. The CDR3 is 13 amino acids. The germline gives CDR1 LGHDT, CDR2 YNNKEL (reference sequence).

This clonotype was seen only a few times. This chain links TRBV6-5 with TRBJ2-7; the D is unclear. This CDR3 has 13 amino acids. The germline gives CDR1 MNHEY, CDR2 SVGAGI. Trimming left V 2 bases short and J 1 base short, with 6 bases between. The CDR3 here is CASSYDFSYEQYF. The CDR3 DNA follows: TGTGCCAGCAGTTACGACTTTTCCTACGAGCAGTACTTC.

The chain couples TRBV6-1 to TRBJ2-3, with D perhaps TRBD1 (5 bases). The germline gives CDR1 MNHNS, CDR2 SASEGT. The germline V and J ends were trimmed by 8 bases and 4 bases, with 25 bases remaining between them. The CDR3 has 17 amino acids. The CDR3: CASLAESPGRLPDTQYF. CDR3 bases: TGTGCCAGCCTCGCCGAGTCCCCAGGGCGACTGCCAGATACGCAGTATTTT.

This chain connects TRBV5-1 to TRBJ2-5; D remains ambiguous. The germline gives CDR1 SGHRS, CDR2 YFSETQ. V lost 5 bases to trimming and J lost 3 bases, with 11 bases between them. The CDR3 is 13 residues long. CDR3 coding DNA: TGCGCCAGCAGATCCATTACCAAAGAGACCCAGTACTTC. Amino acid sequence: CASRSITKETQYF. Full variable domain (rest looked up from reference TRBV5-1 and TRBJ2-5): KAGVTQTPRYLIKTRGQQVTLSCSPISGHRSVSWYQQTPGQGLQFLFEYFSETQRNKGNFPGRFSGRQFSNSRSEMNVSTLELGDSALYLCASRSITKETQYFGPGTRLLVL.

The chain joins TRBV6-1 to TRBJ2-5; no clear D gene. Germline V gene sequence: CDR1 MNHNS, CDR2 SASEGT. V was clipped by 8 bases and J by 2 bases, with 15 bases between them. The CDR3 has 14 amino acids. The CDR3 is CASLLSATQETQYF. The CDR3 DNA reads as TGTGCCAGCCTCCTTTCTGCGACACAAGAGACCCAGTACTTC.

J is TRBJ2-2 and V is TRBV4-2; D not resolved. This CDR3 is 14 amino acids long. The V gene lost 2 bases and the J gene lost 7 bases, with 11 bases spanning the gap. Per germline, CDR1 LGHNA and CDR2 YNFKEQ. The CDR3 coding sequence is TGTGCCAGCAGCCAATTGTTTAGCAACGGGGAGCTGTTTTTT. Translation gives CASSQLFSNGELFF.

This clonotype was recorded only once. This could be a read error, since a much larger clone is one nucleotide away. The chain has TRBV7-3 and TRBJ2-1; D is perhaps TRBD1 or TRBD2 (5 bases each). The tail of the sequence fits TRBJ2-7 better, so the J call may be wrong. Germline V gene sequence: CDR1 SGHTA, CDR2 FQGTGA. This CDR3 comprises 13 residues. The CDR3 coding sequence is TGTGCCAGCAGCGAGGGACCCGACAATGAGCAGTACTTC. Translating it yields CASSEGPDNEQYF.

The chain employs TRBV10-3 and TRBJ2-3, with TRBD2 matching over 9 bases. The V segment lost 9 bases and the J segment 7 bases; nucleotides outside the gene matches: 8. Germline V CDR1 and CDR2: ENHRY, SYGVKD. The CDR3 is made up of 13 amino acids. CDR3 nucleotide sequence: TGTGCCATGTCGGCGGGGGGGGATAATACGCAGTATTTT. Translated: CAMSAGGDNTQYF.

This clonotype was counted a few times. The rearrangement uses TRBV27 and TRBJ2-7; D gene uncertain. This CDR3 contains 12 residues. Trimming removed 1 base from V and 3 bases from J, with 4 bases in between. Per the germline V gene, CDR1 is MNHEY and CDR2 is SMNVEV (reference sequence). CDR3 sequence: CASSLCGYEQYF. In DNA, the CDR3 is TGTGCCAGCAGTTTATGTGGCTACGAGCAGTACTTC.

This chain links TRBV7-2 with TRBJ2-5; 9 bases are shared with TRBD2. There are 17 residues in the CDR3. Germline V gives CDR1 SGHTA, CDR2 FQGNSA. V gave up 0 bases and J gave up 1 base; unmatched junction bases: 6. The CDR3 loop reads CASSLALRLAVQETQYF. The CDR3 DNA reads TGTGCCAGCAGCTTAGCGCTTCGACTAGCGGTCCAAGAGACCCAGTACTTC. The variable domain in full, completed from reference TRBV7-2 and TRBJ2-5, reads GAGVSQSPSNKVTEKGKDVELRCDPISGHTALYWYRQSLGQGLEFLIYFQGNSAPDKSGLPSDRFSAERTGGSVSTLTIQRTQQEDSAVYLCASSLALRLAVQETQYFGPGTRLLVL.

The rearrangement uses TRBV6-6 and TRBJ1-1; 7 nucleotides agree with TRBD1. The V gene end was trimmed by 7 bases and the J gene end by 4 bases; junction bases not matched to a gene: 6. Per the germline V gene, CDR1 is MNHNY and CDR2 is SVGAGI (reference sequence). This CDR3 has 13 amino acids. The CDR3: CASINRGSTEAFF. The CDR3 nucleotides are TGTGCCAGCATTAACAGGGGTAGCACTGAAGCTTTCTTT.

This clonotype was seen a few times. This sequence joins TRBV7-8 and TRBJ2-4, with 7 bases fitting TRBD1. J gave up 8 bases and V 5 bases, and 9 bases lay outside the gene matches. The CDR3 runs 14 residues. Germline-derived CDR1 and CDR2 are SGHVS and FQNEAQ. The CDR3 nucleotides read TGTGCCAGCAGCGACCGGGACAGAGGACACATTCAGTACTTC. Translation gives CASSDRDRGHIQYF.

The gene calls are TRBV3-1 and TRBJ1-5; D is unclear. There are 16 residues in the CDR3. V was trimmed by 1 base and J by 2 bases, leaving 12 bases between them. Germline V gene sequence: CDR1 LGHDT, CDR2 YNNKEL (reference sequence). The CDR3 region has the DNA TGTGCCAGCAGCCAAGTGTCATCGGCTCGCAATCAGCCCCAGCATTTT. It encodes CASSQVSSARNQPQHF.

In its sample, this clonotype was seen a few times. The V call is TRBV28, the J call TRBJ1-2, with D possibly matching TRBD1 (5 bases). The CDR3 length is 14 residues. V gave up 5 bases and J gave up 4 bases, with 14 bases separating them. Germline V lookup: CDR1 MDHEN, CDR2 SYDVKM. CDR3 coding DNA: TGTGCCAGCAGTACCCGACATGGGGCCTATGGCTACACCTTC. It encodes CASSTRHGAYGYTF.

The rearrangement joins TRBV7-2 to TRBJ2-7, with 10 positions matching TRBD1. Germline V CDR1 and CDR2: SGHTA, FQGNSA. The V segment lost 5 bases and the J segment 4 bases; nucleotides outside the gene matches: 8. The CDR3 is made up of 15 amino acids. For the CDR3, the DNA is TGTGCCAGCAGCGGCCCAGACAGGGGGCGTTACGAGCAGTACTTC. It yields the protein CASSGPDRGRYEQYF.

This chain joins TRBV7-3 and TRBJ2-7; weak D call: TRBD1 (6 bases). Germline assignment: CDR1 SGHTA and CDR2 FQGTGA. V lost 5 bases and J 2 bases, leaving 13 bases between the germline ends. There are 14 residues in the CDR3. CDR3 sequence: CASSNSQGPYEQYF. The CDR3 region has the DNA TGTGCCAGCAGCAACTCTCAGGGGCCCTACGAGCAGTACTTC.

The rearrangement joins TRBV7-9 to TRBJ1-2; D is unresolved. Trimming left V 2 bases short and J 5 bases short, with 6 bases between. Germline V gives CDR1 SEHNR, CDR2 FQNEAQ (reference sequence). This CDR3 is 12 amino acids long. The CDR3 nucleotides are TGTGCCAGCAGCTTATTGTGGTATGGCTACACCTTC. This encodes CASSLLWYGYTF. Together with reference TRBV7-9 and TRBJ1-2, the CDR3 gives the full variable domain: DTGVSQNPRHKITKRGQNVTFRCDPISEHNRLYWYRQTLGQGPEFLTYFQNEAQLEKSRLLSDRFSAERPKGSFSTLEIQRTEQGDSAMYLCASSLLWYGYTFGSGTRLTVV.